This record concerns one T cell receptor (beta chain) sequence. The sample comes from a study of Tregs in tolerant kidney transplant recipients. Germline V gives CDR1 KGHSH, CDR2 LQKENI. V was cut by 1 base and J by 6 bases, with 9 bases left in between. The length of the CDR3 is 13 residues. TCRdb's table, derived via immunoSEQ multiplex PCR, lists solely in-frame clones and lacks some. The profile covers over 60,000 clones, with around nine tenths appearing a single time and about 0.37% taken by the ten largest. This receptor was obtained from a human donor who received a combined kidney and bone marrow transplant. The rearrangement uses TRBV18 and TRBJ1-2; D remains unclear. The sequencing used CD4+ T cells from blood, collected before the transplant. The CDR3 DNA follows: TGTGCCAGCTCACCACAGGCAGAGGATGGCTACACCTTC. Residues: CASSPQAEDGYTF.